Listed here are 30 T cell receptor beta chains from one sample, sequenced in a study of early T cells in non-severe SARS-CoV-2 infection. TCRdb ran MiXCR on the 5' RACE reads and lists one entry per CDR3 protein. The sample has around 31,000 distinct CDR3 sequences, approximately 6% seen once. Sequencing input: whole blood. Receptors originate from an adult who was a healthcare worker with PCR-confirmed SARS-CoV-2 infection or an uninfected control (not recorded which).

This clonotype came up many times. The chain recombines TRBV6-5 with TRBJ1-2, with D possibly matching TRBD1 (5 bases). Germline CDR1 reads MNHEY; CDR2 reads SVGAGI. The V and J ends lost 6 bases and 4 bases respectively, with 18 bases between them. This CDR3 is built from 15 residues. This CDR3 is CASRPIGDLPYGYTF. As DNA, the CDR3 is TGTGCCAGCAGGCCCATAGGGGACCTCCCCTATGGCTACACCTTC.

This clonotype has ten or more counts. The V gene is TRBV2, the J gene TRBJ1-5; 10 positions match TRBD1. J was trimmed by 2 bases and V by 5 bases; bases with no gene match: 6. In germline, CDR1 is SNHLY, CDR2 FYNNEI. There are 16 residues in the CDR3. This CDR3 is CASSPGTGVGNQPQHF. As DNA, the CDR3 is TGTGCCAGCAGTCCCGGGACAGGGGTCGGCAATCAGCCCCAGCATTTT.

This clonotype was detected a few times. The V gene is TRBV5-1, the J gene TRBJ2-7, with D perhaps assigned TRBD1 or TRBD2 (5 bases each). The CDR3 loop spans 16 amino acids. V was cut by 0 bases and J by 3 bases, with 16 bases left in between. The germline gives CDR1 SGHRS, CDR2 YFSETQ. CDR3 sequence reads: CASSLAGGTINYEQYF. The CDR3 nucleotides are TGCGCCAGCAGCTTGGCCGGTGGGACGATCAACTACGAGCAGTACTTC.

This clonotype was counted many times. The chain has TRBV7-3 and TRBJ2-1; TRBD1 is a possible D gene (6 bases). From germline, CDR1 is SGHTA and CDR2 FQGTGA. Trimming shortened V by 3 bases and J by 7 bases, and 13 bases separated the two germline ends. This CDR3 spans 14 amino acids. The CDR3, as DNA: TGTGCCAGCAGCTTTGGGGGCCGGACAAATGAGCAGTTCTTC. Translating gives CASSFGGRTNEQFF.

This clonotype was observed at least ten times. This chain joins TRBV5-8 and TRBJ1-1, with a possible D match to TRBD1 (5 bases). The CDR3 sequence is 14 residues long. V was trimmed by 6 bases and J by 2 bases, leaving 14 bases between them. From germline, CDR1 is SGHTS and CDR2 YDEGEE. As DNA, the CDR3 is TGTGCCAGCACCTTCTGGCAGGGTAACACTGAAGCTTTCTTT. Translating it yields CASTFWQGNTEAFF.

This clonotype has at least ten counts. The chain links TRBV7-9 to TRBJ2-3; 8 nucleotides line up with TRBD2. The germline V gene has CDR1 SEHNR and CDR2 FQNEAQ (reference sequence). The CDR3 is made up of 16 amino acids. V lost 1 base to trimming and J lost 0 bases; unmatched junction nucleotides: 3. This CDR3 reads CASSLVSGTSTDTQYF. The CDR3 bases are TGTGCCAGCAGCTTAGTTAGCGGGACGAGCACAGATACGCAGTATTTT. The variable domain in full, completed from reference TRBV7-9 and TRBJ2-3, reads DTGVSQNPRHKITKRGQNVTFRCDPISEHNRLYWYRQTLGQGPEFLTYFQNEAQLEKSRLLSDRFSAERPKGSFSTLEIQRTEQGDSAMYLCASSLVSGTSTDTQYFGPGTRLTVL.

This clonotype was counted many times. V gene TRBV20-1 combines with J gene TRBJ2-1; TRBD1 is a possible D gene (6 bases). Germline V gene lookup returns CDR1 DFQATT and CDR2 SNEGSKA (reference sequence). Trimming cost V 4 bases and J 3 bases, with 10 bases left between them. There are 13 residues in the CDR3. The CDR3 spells CSATQQGYNEQFF. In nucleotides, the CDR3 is TGCAGTGCTACTCAACAGGGCTACAATGAGCAGTTCTTC.

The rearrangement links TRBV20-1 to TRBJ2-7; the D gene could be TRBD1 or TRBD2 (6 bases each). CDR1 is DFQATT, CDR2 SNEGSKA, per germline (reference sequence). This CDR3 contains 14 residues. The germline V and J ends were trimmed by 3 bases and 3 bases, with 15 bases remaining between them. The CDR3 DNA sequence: TGCAGTGCTAGCGTGGGGGGCGTGGACTACGAGCAGTACTTC. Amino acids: CSASVGGVDYEQYF.

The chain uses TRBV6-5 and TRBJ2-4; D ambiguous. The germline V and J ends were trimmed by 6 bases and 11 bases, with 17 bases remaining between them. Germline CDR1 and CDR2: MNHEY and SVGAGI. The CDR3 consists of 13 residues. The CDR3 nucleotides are TGTGCCAGCAGAAAGAACGGTGCATATTTTCAGTACTTC. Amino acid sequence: CASRKNGAYFQYF.

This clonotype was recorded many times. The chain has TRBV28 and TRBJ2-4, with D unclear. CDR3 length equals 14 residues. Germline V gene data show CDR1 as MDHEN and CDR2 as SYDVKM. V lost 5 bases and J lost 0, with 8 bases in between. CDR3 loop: CASSTLLAKNIQYF. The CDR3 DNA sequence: TGTGCCAGCAGTACCCTATTAGCCAAAAACATTCAGTACTTC.

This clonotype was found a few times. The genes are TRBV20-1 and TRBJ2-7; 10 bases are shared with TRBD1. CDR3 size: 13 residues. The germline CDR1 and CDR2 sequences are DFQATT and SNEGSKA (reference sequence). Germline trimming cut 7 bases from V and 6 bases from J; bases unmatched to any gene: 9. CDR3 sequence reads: CSEIGTGVREQYF. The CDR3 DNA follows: TGCAGTGAGATAGGGACAGGGGTTCGCGAGCAGTACTTC.

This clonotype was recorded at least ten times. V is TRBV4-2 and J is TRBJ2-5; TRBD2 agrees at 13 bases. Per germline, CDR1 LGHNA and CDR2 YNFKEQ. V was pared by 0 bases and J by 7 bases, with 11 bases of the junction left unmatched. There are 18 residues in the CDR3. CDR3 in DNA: TGTGCCAGCAGCCAAGATCTGTGGACTAGCGGGAGAGTCGGGACCCAGTACTTC. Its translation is CASSQDLWTSGRVGTQYF.

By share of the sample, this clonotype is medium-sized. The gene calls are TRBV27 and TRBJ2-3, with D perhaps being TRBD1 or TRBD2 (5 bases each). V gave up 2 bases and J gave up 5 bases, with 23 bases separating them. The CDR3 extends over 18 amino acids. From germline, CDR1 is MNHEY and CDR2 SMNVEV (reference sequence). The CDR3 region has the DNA TGTGCCAGCAGTTTAAACCACAGTTTGGGGGTCGGCGAAGATACGCAGTATTTT. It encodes CASSLNHSLGVGEDTQYF.

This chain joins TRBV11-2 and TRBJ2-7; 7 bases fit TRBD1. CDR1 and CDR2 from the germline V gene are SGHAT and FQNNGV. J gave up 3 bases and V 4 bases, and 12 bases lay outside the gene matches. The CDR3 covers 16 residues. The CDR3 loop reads CASSSRDRDRNYEQYF. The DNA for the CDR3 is TGTGCCAGCAGCTCTCGAGACCGGGACAGAAACTACGAGCAGTACTTC.

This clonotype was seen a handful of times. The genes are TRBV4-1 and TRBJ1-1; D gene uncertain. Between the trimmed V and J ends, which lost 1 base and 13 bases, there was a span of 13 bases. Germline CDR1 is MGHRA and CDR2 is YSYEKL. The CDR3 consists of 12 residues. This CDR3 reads CASSQADRGVFF. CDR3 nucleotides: TGCGCCAGCAGCCAAGCTGATCGGGGAGTTTTCTTT.

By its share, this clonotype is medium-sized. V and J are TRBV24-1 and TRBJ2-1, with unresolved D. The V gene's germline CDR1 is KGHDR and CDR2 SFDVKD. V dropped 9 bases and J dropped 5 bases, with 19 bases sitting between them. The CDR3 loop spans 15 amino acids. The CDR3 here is CATVLLGGPDNEQFF. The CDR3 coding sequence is TGTGCCACCGTGCTTCTGGGCGGTCCGGACAATGAGCAGTTCTTC.

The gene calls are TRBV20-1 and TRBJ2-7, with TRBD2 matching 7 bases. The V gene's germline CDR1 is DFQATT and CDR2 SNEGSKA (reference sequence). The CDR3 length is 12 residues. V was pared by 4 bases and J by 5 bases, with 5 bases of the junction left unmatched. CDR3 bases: TGCAGTGCTAAGGCGGGACTAAACGAGCAGTACTTC. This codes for CSAKAGLNEQYF.

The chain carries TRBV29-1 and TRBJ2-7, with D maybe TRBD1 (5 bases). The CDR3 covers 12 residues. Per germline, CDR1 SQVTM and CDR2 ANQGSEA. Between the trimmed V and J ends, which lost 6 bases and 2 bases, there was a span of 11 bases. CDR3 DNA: TGCAGCGTCCACACAGGAACCTACGAGCAGTACTTC. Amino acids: CSVHTGTYEQYF.

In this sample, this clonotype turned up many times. CDR3 in DNA: TGCAGTGCTTTCATAGCGTATGGCACAGATACGCAGTATTTT. This encodes CSAFIAYGTDTQYF. This sequence joins TRBV20-1 and TRBJ2-3, with D perhaps matching TRBD2 (5 bases). The CDR3 runs 14 residues. Germline CDR1 and CDR2: DFQATT and SNEGSKA (reference sequence). V lost 5 bases to trimming and J lost 1 base, with 13 bases between them.

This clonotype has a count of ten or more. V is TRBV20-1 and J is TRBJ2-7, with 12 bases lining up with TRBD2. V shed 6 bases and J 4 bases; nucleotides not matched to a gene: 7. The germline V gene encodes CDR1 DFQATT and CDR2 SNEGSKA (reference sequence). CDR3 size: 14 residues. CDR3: CSAPTSGSFYEQYF. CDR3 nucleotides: TGCAGTGCCCCGACTAGCGGGAGTTTTTACGAGCAGTACTTC.

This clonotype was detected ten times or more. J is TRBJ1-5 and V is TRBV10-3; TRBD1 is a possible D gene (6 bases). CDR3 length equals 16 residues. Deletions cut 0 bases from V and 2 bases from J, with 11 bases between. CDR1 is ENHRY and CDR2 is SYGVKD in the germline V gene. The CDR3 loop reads CAISESYRARNQPQHF. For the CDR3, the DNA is TGTGCCATCAGTGAGTCTTACAGGGCTCGCAATCAGCCCCAGCATTTT.

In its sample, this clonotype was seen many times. CDR3 loop: CSARDRRANTEAFF. The CDR3 nucleotides read TGCAGTGCTAGAGATAGGCGCGCGAACACTGAAGCTTTCTTT. The chain couples TRBV20-1 to TRBJ1-1; D gene uncertain. Germline CDR1 DFQATT, CDR2 SNEGSKA (reference sequence). This CDR3 contains 14 residues. Trimming left V 0 bases short and J 1 base short, with 9 bases between.

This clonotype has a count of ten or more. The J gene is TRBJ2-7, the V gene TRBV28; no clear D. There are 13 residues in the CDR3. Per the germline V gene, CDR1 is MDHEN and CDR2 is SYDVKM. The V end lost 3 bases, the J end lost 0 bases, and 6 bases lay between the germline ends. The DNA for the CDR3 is TGTGCCAGCAGTTTCCCCGTCTCCTACGAGCAGTACTTC. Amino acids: CASSFPVSYEQYF.

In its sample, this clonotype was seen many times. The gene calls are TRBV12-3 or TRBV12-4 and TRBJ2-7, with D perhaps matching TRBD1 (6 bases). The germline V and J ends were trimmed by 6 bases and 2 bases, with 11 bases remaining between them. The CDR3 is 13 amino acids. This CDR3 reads CASRRDKTYEQYF. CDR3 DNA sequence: TGTGCCAGCAGAAGGGACAAGACCTACGAGCAGTACTTC.

CDR3: CASSPGQGVEQFF. As DNA, the CDR3 is TGTGCCAGCAGCCCCGGACAGGGGGTTGAGCAGTTCTTC. The chain is built from TRBV11-2 and TRBJ2-1, with TRBD1 identical over 10 bases. V lost 5 bases to trimming and J lost 9 bases; unmatched junction nucleotides: 4. CDR1 and CDR2 from the germline V gene are SGHAT and FQNNGV. This CDR3 is built from 13 residues. Filled out from reference TRBV11-2 and TRBJ2-1, the complete variable domain reads EAGVAQSPRYKIIEKRQSVAFWCNPISGHATLYWYQQILGQGPKLLIQFQNNGVVDDSQLPKDRFSAERLKGVDSTLKIQPAKLEDSAVYLCASSPGQGVEQFFGPGTRLTVL.

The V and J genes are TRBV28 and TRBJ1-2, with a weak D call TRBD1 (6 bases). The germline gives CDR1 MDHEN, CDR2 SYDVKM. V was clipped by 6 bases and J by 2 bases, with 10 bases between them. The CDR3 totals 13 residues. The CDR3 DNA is TGTGCCAGCAGGATCGACAGGAACTATGGCTACACCTTC. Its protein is CASRIDRNYGYTF.

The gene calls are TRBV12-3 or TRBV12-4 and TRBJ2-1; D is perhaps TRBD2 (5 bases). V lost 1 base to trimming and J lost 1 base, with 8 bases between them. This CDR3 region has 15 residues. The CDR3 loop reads CASSLGSASYNEQFF. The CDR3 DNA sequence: TGTGCCAGCAGTTTAGGTAGCGCTTCCTACAATGAGCAGTTCTTC.

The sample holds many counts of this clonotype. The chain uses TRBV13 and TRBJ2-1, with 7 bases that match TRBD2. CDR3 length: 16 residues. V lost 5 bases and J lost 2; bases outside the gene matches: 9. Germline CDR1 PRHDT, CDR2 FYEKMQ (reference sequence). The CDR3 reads CASSLSLAGPYNEQFF. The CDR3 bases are TGTGCCAGCAGCCTCTCCTTAGCGGGTCCCTACAATGAGCAGTTCTTC.

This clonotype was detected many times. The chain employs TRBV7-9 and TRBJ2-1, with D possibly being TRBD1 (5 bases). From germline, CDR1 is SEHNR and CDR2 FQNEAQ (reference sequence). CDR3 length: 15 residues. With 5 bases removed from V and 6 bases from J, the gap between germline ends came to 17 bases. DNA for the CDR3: TGTGCCAGCAGCGTCGGACCCATACAGGCCAATGAGCAGTTCTTC. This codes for CASSVGPIQANEQFF.

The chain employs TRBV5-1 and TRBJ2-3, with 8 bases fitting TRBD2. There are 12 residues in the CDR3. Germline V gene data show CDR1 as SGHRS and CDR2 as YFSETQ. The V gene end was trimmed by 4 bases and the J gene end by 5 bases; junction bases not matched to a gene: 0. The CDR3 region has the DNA TGCGCCAGCAGCGGGACTAGAGATACGCAGTATTTT. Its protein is CASSGTRDTQYF.